These T cell receptor beta chains were read from a single sample in a study of OX40 agonist ivuxolimab in advanced cancers. The protocol was immunoSEQ multiplex PCR, while the TCRdb copy is restricted to in-frame clones and leaves out a portion. This sample has some 86,000 clones, with around nine tenths found just once. Sequences were derived from CD4+ or CD8+ T cells sorted from blood, sampled in a trial of the OX40 agonist ivuxolimab. All receptors come from an adult with an advanced solid tumor such as melanoma, head and neck, liver or kidney cancer. Both conserved end residues are part of each CDR3. The D gene is left open where the match is weak. Rows may omit the clone size; those that give it use once, few, many or a size class.

D gene: TRBD1; V gene: TRBV5-1; clone size: once; J gene: TRBJ1-4; CDR3 protein: CASRDAGGGNEKLFF; CDR3 DNA: TGCGCCAGCAGGGACGCAGGGGGCGGTAATGAAAAACTGTTTTTT
D gene: TRBD1; V gene: TRBV6-6; clone size: .; J gene: TRBJ1-2; CDR3 protein: CASSYGTGVAF; CDR3 DNA: TGTGCCAGCAGTTACGGGACAGGGGTCGCCTTC
D gene: TRBD1; V gene: TRBV30; clone size: .; J gene: TRBJ2-2; CDR3 protein: CGMGQGKPGELFF; CDR3 DNA: TGTGGTATGGGACAGGGAAAGCCCGGGGAGCTGTTTTTT
D gene: .; V gene: TRBV2; clone size: .; J gene: TRBJ2-7; CDR3 protein: CASSEKGTLEQYF; CDR3 DNA: TGTGCCAGCAGTGAGAAGGGAACTCTCGAGCAGTACTTC
D gene: TRBD2; V gene: TRBV2; clone size: .; J gene: TRBJ2-2; CDR3 protein: CASTPFGTSGRTNTGELFF; CDR3 DNA: TGTGCCAGCACCCCTTTCGGGACTAGCGGGAGGACTAACACCGGGGAGCTGTTTTTT
D gene: .; V gene: TRBV28; clone size: .; J gene: TRBJ1-1; CDR3 protein: CASGAGANTEAFF; CDR3 DNA: TGTGCCAGCGGCGCAGGGGCGAACACTGAAGCTTTCTTT
D gene: .; V gene: TRBV11-1; clone size: .; J gene: TRBJ2-1; CDR3 protein: CASSLNSGLYNEQFF; CDR3 DNA: TGTGCCAGCAGCTTAAATAGCGGCCTTTACAATGAGCAGTTCTTC
D gene: .; V gene: TRBV6-5; clone size: once; J gene: TRBJ1-5; CDR3 protein: CASREKDQPQHF; CDR3 DNA: TGTGCCAGCAGGGAAAAGGATCAGCCCCAGCATTTT
D gene: .; V gene: TRBV5-6; clone size: .; J gene: TRBJ2-5; CDR3 protein: CASSLAAGEAQYF; CDR3 DNA: TGTGCCAGCAGCTTGGCGGCCGGGGAGGCCCAGTACTTC
D gene: TRBD1; V gene: TRBV7-9; clone size: .; J gene: TRBJ1-6; CDR3 protein: CASSRTGDSSPLHF; CDR3 DNA: TGTGCCAGCAGCCGAACAGGGGACTCTTCACCCCTCCACTTT
D gene: .; V gene: TRBV25-1; clone size: .; J gene: TRBJ1-1; CDR3 protein: CASTAHDGTEAFF; CDR3 DNA: TGTGCCAGCACCGCTCATGATGGAACTGAAGCTTTCTTT
D gene: .; V gene: TRBV7-3; clone size: .; J gene: TRBJ2-7; CDR3 protein: CASSLSNSYEQYF; CDR3 DNA: TGTGCCAGCAGCTTATCCAATTCCTACGAGCAGTACTTC
D gene: .; V gene: TRBV11-2; clone size: .; J gene: TRBJ2-1; CDR3 protein: CASSFTKREVEQFF; CDR3 DNA: TGTGCCAGCAGCTTTACCAAGAGGGAAGTTGAGCAGTTCTTC
D gene: .; V gene: TRBV19; clone size: .; J gene: TRBJ1-5; CDR3 protein: CASRRLGQPQHF; CDR3 DNA: TGTGCCAGTCGGCGACTCGGTCAGCCCCAGCATTTT
D gene: .; V gene: TRBV6-1; clone size: .; J gene: TRBJ2-7; CDR3 protein: CASSGGGEQYF; CDR3 DNA: TGTGCCAGCAGTGGAGGGGGAGAGCAGTACTTC
D gene: TRBD1; V gene: TRBV28; clone size: .; J gene: TRBJ1-1; CDR3 protein: CASSSPQTGKAFF; CDR3 DNA: TGTGCCAGCAGTTCACCCCAGACAGGGAAAGCTTTCTTT
D gene: TRBD1; V gene: TRBV5-1; clone size: .; J gene: TRBJ2-2; CDR3 protein: CASSPRQGRNTGELFF; CDR3 DNA: TGCGCCAGCAGCCCCCGACAGGGGAGAAACACCGGGGAGCTGTTTTTT
D gene: TRBD2; V gene: TRBV11-2; clone size: .; J gene: TRBJ2-1; CDR3 protein: CASSLDMVGGEQFF; CDR3 DNA: TGTGCCAGCAGCTTAGATATGGTGGGGGGGGAGCAGTTCTTC
D gene: .; V gene: TRBV25-1; clone size: .; J gene: TRBJ2-1; CDR3 protein: CASSVRGTYNEQFF; CDR3 DNA: TGTGCCAGCAGTGTGCGCGGAACCTACAATGAGCAGTTCTTC
D gene: TRBD1; V gene: TRBV5-6; clone size: .; J gene: TRBJ1-6; CDR3 protein: CASSLGQGAYGMKPLHF; CDR3 DNA: TGTGCCAGCAGCTTGGGACAGGGGGCGTACGGAATGAAACCCCTCCACTTT
D gene: .; V gene: TRBV7-7; clone size: few; J gene: TRBJ1-3; CDR3 protein: CASSLAAGTGNTIYF; CDR3 DNA: TGTGCTAGCAGCTTAGCGGCGGGGACCGGAAACACCATATATTTT
D gene: .; V gene: TRBV18; clone size: .; J gene: TRBJ2-1; CDR3 protein: CASSPTTGSSYNEQFF; CDR3 DNA: TGTGCCAGCTCACCAACCACAGGGAGCTCCTACAATGAGCAGTTCTTC
D gene: .; V gene: TRBV5-4; clone size: .; J gene: TRBJ1-1; CDR3 protein: CASSGGTFTEAFF; CDR3 DNA: TGTGCCAGCAGCGGTGGGACTTTCACTGAAGCTTTCTTT
D gene: TRBD1; V gene: TRBV7-2; clone size: .; J gene: TRBJ1-5; CDR3 protein: CASSLDADRGYNQPQHF; CDR3 DNA: TGTGCCAGCAGCTTAGATGCTGACAGGGGATACAATCAGCCCCAGCATTTT
D gene: TRBD2; V gene: TRBV5-4; clone size: once; J gene: TRBJ2-3; CDR3 protein: CASSASLAGFYDTQYF; CDR3 DNA: TGTGCCAGCAGCGCCTCACTAGCGGGATTTTATGATACGCAGTATTTT
D gene: TRBD1; V gene: TRBV11-2; clone size: .; J gene: TRBJ2-7; CDR3 protein: CASSFDREEQYF; CDR3 DNA: TGTGCCAGCAGCTTTGACAGGGAAGAGCAGTACTTC
D gene: .; V gene: TRBV29-1; clone size: .; J gene: TRBJ2-3; CDR3 protein: CSVERIGTDTQYF; CDR3 DNA: TGCAGCGTTGAGAGGATCGGGACAGATACGCAGTATTTT
D gene: .; V gene: TRBV6-4; clone size: .; J gene: TRBJ1-1; CDR3 protein: CASSDSSRGSTEAFF; CDR3 DNA: TGTGCCAGCAGTGACTCGTCCAGGGGAAGCACTGAAGCTTTCTTT
D gene: TRBD1; V gene: TRBV11-2; clone size: .; J gene: TRBJ2-3; CDR3 protein: CASSSGTGPQDTQYF; CDR3 DNA: TGTGCCAGCAGCTCCGGGACAGGGCCACAAGATACGCAGTATTTT
D gene: .; V gene: TRBV7-9; clone size: .; J gene: TRBJ1-5; CDR3 protein: CASSPNTADQPQHF; CDR3 DNA: TGTGCCAGCAGCCCGAACACCGCTGATCAGCCCCAGCATTTT
D gene: .; V gene: TRBV30; clone size: .; J gene: TRBJ1-1; CDR3 protein: CAWSVPDMNTEAFF; CDR3 DNA: TGTGCCTGGAGTGTACCAGATATGAACACTGAAGCTTTCTTT
D gene: .; V gene: TRBV27; clone size: once; J gene: TRBJ1-1; CDR3 protein: CASSSGGREAFF; CDR3 DNA: TGTGCCAGCTCCAGTGGGGGGCGAGAAGCTTTCTTT
D gene: .; V gene: TRBV11-2; clone size: .; J gene: TRBJ1-2; CDR3 protein: CASSLDIQPSGGYTF; CDR3 DNA: TGTGCCAGCAGCTTAGACATCCAGCCTTCGGGTGGCTACACCTTC
D gene: .; V gene: TRBV30; clone size: .; J gene: TRBJ2-7; CDR3 protein: CAWSAGSYEQYF; CDR3 DNA: TGTGCCTGGAGTGCAGGGTCCTACGAGCAGTACTTC
D gene: TRBD1; V gene: TRBV5-1; clone size: .; J gene: TRBJ1-3; CDR3 protein: CASSDGQAGGNTIYF; CDR3 DNA: TGCGCCAGCAGCGACGGACAGGCGGGAGGAAACACCATATATTTT
D gene: .; V gene: TRBV7-9; clone size: .; J gene: TRBJ2-2; CDR3 protein: CASSLDRAGTGELFF; CDR3 DNA: TGTGCCAGCAGCTTAGACAGGGCGGGCACCGGGGAGCTGTTTTTT
D gene: .; V gene: TRBV5-1; clone size: .; J gene: TRBJ1-1; CDR3 protein: CASSLDGANTEAFF; CDR3 DNA: TGCGCCAGCAGCTTGGACGGGGCGAACACTGAAGCTTTCTTT
D gene: TRBD2; V gene: TRBV30; clone size: .; J gene: TRBJ2-7; CDR3 protein: CAWKRAGLAVYEQYF; CDR3 DNA: TGTGCCTGGAAACGGGCGGGACTAGCGGTCTACGAGCAGTACTTC
D gene: .; V gene: TRBV9; clone size: .; J gene: TRBJ2-1; CDR3 protein: CASSTLVGAYNEQFF; CDR3 DNA: TGTGCCAGCAGCACCCTCGTCGGGGCCTACAATGAGCAGTTCTTC
D gene: .; V gene: TRBV4-3; clone size: .; J gene: TRBJ2-6; CDR3 protein: CASSQDPDPGANVLTF; CDR3 DNA: TGCGCCAGCAGCCAAGATCCTGACCCTGGGGCCAACGTCCTGACTTTC
D gene: .; V gene: TRBV7-9; clone size: .; J gene: TRBJ1-1; CDR3 protein: CASSWTANTEAFF; CDR3 DNA: TGTGCCAGCAGCTGGACAGCAAACACTGAAGCTTTCTTT
D gene: .; V gene: TRBV6-6; clone size: .; J gene: TRBJ2-7; CDR3 protein: CASSYSEGGSSYEQYF; CDR3 DNA: TGTGCCAGCAGTTACTCGGAGGGCGGCTCCTCCTACGAGCAGTACTTC
D gene: TRBD1; V gene: TRBV27; clone size: .; J gene: TRBJ2-2; CDR3 protein: CASSLRRIRQGGTGELFF; CDR3 DNA: TGTGCCAGCAGTTTAAGACGGATCCGACAGGGTGGGACCGGGGAGCTGTTTTTT
D gene: .; V gene: TRBV7-2; clone size: .; J gene: TRBJ1-1; CDR3 protein: CASSTAGGVMNTEAFF; CDR3 DNA: TGTGCCAGCAGCACAGCGGGGGGGGTAATGAACACTGAAGCTTTCTTT
D gene: .; V gene: TRBV5-6; clone size: .; J gene: TRBJ2-3; CDR3 protein: CASSLEVGGSGDTQYF; CDR3 DNA: TGTGCCAGCAGCTTGGAGGTTGGAGGGTCTGGGGATACGCAGTATTTT
D gene: TRBD1; V gene: TRBV6-6; clone size: .; J gene: TRBJ1-6; CDR3 protein: CASSGRDRGNSPLHF; CDR3 DNA: TGTGCCAGCAGTGGCCGGGACAGGGGAAATTCACCCCTCCACTTT
D gene: .; V gene: TRBV30; clone size: .; J gene: TRBJ2-3; CDR3 protein: CAWSVQGTDTQYF; CDR3 DNA: TGTGCCTGGAGCGTACAGGGCACAGATACGCAGTATTTT
D gene: .; V gene: TRBV28; clone size: .; J gene: TRBJ2-7; CDR3 protein: CASSWGRGTYEQYF; CDR3 DNA: TGTGCCAGCTCCTGGGGTAGGGGTACCTACGAGCAGTACTTC
D gene: .; V gene: TRBV7-6; clone size: .; J gene: TRBJ2-1; CDR3 protein: CASSLGRAVNNEQFF; CDR3 DNA: TGTGCCAGCAGCTTAGGGAGGGCCGTGAACAATGAGCAGTTCTTC
D gene: .; V gene: TRBV30; clone size: .; J gene: TRBJ2-3; CDR3 protein: CAWSVRGLLADTQYF; CDR3 DNA: TGTGCCTGGAGTGTACGTGGTCTCCTGGCAGATACGCAGTATTTT
D gene: TRBD2; V gene: TRBV19; clone size: .; J gene: TRBJ2-5; CDR3 protein: CASSIVTSGQETQYF; CDR3 DNA: TGTGCCAGTAGTATAGTTACTAGCGGCCAAGAGACCCAGTACTTC